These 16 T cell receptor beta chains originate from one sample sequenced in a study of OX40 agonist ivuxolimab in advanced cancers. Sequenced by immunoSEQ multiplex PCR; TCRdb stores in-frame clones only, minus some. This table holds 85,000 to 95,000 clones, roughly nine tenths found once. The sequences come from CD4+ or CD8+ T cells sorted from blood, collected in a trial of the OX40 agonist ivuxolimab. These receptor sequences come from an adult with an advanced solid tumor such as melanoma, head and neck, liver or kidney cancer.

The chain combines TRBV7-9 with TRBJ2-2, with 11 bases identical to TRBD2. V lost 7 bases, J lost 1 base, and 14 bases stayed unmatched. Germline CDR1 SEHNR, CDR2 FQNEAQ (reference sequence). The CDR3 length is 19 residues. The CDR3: CASTKYLGTSGKNTGELFF. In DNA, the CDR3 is TGTGCCAGCACCAAATACCTAGGGACTAGCGGCAAGAACACCGGGGAGCTGTTTTTT.

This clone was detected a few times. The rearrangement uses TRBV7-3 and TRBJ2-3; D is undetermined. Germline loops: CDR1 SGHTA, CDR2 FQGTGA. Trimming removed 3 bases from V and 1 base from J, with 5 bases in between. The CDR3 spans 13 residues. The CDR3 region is CASSFQGTDTQYF. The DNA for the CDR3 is TGTGCCAGCAGCTTTCAGGGCACAGATACGCAGTATTTT.

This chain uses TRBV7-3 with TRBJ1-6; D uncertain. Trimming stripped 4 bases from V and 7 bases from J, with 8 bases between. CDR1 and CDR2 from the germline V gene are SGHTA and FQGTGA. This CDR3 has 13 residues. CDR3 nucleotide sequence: TGTGCCAGCAGCTCGGGAGCAAATTCACCCCTCCACTTT. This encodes CASSSGANSPLHF.

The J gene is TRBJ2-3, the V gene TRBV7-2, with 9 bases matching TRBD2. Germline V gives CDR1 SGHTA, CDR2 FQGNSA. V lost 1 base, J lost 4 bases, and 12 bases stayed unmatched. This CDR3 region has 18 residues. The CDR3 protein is CASSLGSSGGVVSDTQYF. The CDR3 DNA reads TGTGCCAGCAGCTTAGGGAGTAGCGGGGGTGTAGTATCAGATACGCAGTATTTT.

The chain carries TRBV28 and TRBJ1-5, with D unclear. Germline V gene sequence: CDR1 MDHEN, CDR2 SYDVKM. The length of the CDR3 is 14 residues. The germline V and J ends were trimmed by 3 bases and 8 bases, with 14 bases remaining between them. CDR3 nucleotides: TGTGCCAGCAGTTTGTACGGTTTTATCGAGCCCCAGCATTTT. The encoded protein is CASSLYGFIEPQHF.

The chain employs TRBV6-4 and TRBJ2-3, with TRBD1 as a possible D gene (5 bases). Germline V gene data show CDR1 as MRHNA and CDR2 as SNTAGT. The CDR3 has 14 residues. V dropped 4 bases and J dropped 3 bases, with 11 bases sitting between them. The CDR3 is CASSVEGATDTQYF. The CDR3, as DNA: TGTGCCAGCAGTGTTGAAGGGGCGACAGATACGCAGTATTTT.

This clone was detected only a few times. CDR3 in DNA: TGTGCCAGTAGTCATCCCCGGGTTGACAACTATGGCTACACCTTC. Residues: CASSHPRVDNYGYTF. The rearrangement links TRBV19 to TRBJ1-2; D gene uncertain. The V gene's germline CDR1 is LNHDA and CDR2 SQIVND (reference sequence). The V gene lost 5 bases and the J gene lost 2 bases, with 15 bases spanning the gap. CDR3 length: 15 residues.

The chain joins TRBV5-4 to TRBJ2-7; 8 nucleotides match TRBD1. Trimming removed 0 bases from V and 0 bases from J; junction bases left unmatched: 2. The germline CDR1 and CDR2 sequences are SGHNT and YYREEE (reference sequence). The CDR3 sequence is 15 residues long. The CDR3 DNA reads TGTGCCAGCAGCTTGGAAGGACAGGGCTCCTACGAGCAGTACTTC. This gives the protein CASSLEGQGSYEQYF.

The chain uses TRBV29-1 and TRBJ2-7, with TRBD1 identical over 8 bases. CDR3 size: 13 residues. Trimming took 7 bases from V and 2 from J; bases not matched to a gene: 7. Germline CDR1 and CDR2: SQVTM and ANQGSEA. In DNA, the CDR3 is TGCAGCGCGGCCGGACAGGGTGCCTACGAGCAGTACTTC. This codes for CSAAGQGAYEQYF.

DNA of the CDR3: TGTGCCAGCAGCTTAGTAGGGGATTCAAACTATGGCTACACCTTC. Residues: CASSLVGDSNYGYTF. The chain employs TRBV7-2 and TRBJ1-2; maybe TRBD1 (5 bases). CDR3 size: 15 residues. The V end was cut by 1 base, the J end by 2 bases, with 11 bases between. From germline, CDR1 is SGHTA and CDR2 FQGNSA.

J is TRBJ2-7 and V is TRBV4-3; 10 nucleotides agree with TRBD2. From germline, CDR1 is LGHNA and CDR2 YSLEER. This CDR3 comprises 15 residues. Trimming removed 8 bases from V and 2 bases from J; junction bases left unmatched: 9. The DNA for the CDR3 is TGCGCCAGCGGCAAACGGACTAGCGGTACCTACGAGCAGTACTTC. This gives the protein CASGKRTSGTYEQYF.

The CDR3 DNA reads as TGCGCCAGCAGCCTACAGGGGCCCAGCACAGATACGCAGTATTTT. This translates into CASSLQGPSTDTQYF. The chain is built from TRBV4-1 and TRBJ2-3; 7 bases are a match to TRBD1. Germline lookup yields CDR1 MGHRA and CDR2 YSYEKL. The CDR3 has 15 amino acids. V was clipped by 4 bases and J by 0 bases; unmatched bases: 4.

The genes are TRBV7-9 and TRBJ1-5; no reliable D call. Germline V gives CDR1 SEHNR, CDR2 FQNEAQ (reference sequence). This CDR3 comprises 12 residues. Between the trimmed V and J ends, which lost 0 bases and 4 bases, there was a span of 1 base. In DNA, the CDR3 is TGTGCCAGCAGCTTAGCTAATCAGCCCCAGCATTTT. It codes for CASSLANQPQHF.

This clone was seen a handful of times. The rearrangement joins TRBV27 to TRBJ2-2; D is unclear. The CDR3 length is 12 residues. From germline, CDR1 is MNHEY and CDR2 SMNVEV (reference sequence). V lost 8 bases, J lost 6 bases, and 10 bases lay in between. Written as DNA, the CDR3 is TGTGCCAGCTCTACTGGGGCCGGGGAGCTGTTTTTT. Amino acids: CASSTGAGELFF.

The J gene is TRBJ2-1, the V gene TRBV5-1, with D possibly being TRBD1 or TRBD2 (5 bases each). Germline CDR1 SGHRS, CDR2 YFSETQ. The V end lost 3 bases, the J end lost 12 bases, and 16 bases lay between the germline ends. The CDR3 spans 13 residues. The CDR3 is CASSSGTEIGQFF. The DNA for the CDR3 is TGCGCCAGCAGCTCCGGGACGGAAATTGGGCAGTTCTTC. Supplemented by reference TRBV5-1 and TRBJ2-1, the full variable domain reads KAGVTQTPRYLIKTRGQQVTLSCSPISGHRSVSWYQQTPGQGLQFLFEYFSETQRNKGNFPGRFSGRQFSNSRSEMNVSTLELGDSALYLCASSSGTEIGQFFGPGTRLTVL.

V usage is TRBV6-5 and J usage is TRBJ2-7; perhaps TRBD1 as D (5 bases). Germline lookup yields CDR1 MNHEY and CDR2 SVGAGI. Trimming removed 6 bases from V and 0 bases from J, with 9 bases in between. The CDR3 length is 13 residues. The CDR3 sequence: CASRQGSSYEQYF. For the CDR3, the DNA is TGTGCCAGCAGGCAGGGTAGCTCCTACGAGCAGTACTTC.